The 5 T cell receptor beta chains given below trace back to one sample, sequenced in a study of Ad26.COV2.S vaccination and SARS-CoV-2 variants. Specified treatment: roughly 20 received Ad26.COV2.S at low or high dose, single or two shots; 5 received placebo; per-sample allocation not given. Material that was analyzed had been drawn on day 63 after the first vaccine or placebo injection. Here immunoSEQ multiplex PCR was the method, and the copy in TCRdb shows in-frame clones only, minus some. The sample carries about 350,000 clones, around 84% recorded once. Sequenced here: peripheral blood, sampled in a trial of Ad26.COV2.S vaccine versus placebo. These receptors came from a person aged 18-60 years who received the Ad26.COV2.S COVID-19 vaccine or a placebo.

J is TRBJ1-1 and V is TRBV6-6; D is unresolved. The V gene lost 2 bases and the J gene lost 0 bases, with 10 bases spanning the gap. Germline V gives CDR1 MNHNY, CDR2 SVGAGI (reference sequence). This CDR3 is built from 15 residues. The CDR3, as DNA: TGTGCCAGCAGTTACCGTGGTCGCCTGAACACTGAAGCTTTCTTT. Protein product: CASSYRGRLNTEAFF.

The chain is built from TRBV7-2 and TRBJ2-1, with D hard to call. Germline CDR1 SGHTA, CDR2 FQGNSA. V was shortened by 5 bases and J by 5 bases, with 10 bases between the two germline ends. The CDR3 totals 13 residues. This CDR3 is CASSPLYHNEQFF. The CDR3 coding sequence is TGTGCCAGCAGCCCCCTTTACCACAATGAGCAGTTCTTC.

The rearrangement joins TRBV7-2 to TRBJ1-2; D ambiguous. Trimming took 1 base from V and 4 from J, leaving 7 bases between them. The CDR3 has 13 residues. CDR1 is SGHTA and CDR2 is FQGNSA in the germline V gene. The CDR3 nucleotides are TGTGCCAGCAGCTTAGATCGCGGCTATGGCTACACCTTC. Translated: CASSLDRGYGYTF.

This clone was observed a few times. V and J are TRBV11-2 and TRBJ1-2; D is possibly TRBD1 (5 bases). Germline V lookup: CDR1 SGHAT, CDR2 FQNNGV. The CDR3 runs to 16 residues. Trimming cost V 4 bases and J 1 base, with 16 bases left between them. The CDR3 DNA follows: TGTGCCAGCAGCTCGAGATTAGGGGAGTATAACTATGGCTACACCTTC. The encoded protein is CASSSRLGEYNYGYTF. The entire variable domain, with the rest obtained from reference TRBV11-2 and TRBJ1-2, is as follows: EAGVAQSPRYKIIEKRQSVAFWCNPISGHATLYWYQQILGQGPKLLIQFQNNGVVDDSQLPKDRFSAERLKGVDSTLKIQPAKLEDSAVYLCASSSRLGEYNYGYTFGSGTRLTVV.

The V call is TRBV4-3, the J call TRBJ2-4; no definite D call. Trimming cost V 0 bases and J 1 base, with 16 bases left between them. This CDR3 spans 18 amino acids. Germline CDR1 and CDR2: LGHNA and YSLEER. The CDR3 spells CASSQEGFSHGAKNIQYF. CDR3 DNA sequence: TGCGCCAGCAGCCAAGAAGGGTTTAGCCATGGCGCCAAAAACATTCAGTACTTC.